This TCR beta chain appears in the sequencing data of a study of cytomegalovirus exposure and HLA in healthy donors. Study-level results: A prior analysis recorded that most TCR beta V segments were productive about 87% or about 30% of the time.

The PCR contained 60 Vbeta and 13 Jbeta primers. The assay was immunoSEQ multiplex PCR, and TCRdb's table has in-frame clones only and misses some. The data show 150,000 to 200,000 clones, 60% to 85% seen once. A few counts support this clone. Its specificity is unknown. The sample holds other DNA sequences that translate to the same CDR3. This clonotype was obtained from a woman aged 40 to 55 in good health and CMV-seronegative. The material sequenced was PBMCs.

CDR3 residues: CASSLQGTNEKLFF. CDR3 DNA sequence: TGCGCCAGCAGCTTGCAGGGAACTAATGAAAAACTGTTTTTT. The chain joins TRBV5-1 to TRBJ1-4; a weak D match, TRBD1 (5 bases). This CDR3 spans 14 amino acids. Trimming shortened V by 1 base and J by 1 base, and 5 bases separated the two germline ends. Germline CDR1 SGHRS, CDR2 YFSETQ.